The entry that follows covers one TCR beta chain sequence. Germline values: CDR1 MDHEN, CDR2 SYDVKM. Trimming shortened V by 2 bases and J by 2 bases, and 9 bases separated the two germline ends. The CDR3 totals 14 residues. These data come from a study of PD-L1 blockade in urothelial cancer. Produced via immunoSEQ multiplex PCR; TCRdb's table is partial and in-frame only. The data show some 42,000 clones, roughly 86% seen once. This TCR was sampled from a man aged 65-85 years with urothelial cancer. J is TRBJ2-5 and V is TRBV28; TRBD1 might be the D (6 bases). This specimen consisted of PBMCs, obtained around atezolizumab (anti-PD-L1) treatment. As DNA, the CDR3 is TGTGCCAGCAGTTTACTACAGGGACAAGAGACCCAGTACTTC. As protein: CASSLLQGQETQYF.